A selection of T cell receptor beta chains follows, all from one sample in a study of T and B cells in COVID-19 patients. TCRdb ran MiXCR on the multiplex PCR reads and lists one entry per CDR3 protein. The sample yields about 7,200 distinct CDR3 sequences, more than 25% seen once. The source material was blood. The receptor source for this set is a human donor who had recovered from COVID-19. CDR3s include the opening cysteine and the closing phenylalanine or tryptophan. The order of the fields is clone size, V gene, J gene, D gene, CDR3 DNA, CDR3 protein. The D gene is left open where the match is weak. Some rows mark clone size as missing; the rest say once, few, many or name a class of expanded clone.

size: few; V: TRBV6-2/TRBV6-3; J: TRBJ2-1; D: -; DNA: TGTGCCAGCCTGGGGCTTTACAATGAGCAGTTCTTC; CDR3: CASLGLYNEQFF
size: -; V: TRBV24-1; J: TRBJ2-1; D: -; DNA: TGTGCCACCAGTGATTTGTATGTAGGGGCCCATTCCTACAATGAGCAGTTCTTC; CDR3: CATSDLYVGAHSYNEQFF
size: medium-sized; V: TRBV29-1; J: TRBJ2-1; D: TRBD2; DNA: TGCAGCGTTGAAGATTGGACTAGCGGGGGGGGGGTGGATGAGCAGTTCTTC; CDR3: CSVEDWTSGGGVDEQFF
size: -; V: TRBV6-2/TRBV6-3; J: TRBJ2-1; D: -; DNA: TGTGCCAGCAGCGGATCTAGGTCCTACAATGAGCAGTTCTTC; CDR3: CASSGSRSYNEQFF
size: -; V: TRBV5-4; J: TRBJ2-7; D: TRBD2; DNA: TGTGCCAGCAGCTCCTCGGCGGGGGGGCCCGACGAGCAGTACTTC; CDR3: CASSSSAGGPDEQYF
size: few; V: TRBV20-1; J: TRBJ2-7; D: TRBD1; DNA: TGCAGTGCGATGGACAGGGGGCTCCTCGAGCAGTACTTC; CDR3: CSAMDRGLLEQYF
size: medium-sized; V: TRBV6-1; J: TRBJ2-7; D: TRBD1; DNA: TGTGCCAGCAGTGAATTGGGACAGGGCTACTACGAGCAGTACTTC; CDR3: CASSELGQGYYEQYF
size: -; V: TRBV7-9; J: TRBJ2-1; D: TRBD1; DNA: TGTGCCAGCAGTCCCTGGGGACAGGGGTCCAATGAGCAGTTCTTC; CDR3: CASSPWGQGSNEQFF
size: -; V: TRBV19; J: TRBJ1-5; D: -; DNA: TGTGCCAGTAGTATATTTTTTGGGGTTGGGCAGCCCCAGCATTTT; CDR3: CASSIFFGVGQPQHF
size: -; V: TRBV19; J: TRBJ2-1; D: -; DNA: TGTGCCAGTACCCTGGGGGCCGATGAGCAGTTCTTC; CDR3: CASTLGADEQFF
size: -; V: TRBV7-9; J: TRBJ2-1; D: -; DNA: TGTGCCAGCAGCTTAGGGGCTAGCGACACAAGTAGGCAGTTCTTC; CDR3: CASSLGASDTSRQFF
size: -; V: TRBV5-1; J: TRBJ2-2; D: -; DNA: TGCGCCAGCTCAAGGGGCGCCGACGGGGAGCTGTTTTTT; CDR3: CASSRGADGELFF
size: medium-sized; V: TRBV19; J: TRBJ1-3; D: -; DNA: TGTGCCAGTACAGGACAGTACTCTGGAAACACCATATATTTT; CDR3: CASTGQYSGNTIYF
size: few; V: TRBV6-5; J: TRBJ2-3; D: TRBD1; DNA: TGTGCCAGCAGTCCGGGGGACAGGGGAGGGTTAGCGGGGAGAAGAAGAAGCACAGATACGCAGTATTTT; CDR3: CASSPGDRGGLAGRRRSTDTQYF
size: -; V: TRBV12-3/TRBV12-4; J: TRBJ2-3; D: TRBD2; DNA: TGTGCCAGCAGTCCCGAGCGGGACCCTAGCACAGATACGCAGTATTTT; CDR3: CASSPERDPSTDTQYF
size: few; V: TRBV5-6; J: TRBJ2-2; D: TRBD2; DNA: TGTGCCAGCAGTCGACTAAGAAACCGGGACTACGGGTCCGGGGAGCTGTTTTTT; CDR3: CASSRLRNRDYGSGELFF
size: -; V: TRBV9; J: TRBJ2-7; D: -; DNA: TGTGCCAGCAGCGCGGGGCCTCACGAGCAGTACTTC; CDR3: CASSAGPHEQYF
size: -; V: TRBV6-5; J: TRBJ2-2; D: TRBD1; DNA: TGTGCCAGCAGTTACTCGGGGACAGGGGGCGGCACCGGGGAGCTGTTTTTT; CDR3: CASSYSGTGGGTGELFF
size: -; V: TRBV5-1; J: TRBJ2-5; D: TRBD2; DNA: TGCGCCAGCAGCTTGGTAGTCGGGGGGGGTCAAGAGACCCAGTACTTC; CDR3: CASSLVVGGGQETQYF
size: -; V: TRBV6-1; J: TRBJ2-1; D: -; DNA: TGTGCCAGCAGTGAACGGGACTTAGCGATCTTC; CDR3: CASSERDLAIF
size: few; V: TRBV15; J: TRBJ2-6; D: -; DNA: TGTGCCACCAGCGGGGTTGGGTCGCCTGGGGCCAACGTCCTGACTTTC; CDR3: CATSGVGSPGANVLTF
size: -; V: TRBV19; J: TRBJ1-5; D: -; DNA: TGTGCCAGTAGTCCCCAGCCTTATAGCAATCAGCCCCAGCATTTT; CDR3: CASSPQPYSNQPQHF
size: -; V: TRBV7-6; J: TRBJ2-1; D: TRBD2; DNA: TGTGCCAGCAGCCACTGGACTAGTGGATCCAATGAGCAGTTCTTC; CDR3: CASSHWTSGSNEQFF
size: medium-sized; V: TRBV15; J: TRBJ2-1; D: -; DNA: TGTGCCACCAGCAGCGGAGGGAACAATGAGCAGTTCTTC; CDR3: CATSSGGNNEQFF
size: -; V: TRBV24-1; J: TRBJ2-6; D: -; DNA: TGTGCCACCAGTGACCCCGCCTGGGGCAGGATAGGGGCCAACGTCCTGACTTTC; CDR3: CATSDPAWGRIGANVLTF
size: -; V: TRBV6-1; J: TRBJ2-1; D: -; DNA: TGTGCCAGCAGTCTAGCGTCGAGGTACAATGAGCAGTTCTTC; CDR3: CASSLASRYNEQFF
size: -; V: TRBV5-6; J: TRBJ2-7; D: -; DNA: TGTGCCAGCAGCACATTACAAAGTTACGAGCAGTACTTC; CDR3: CASSTLQSYEQYF
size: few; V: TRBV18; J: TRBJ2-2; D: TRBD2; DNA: TGTGCCAGCTCACAACTAGCGGGGGACACCGGGGAGCTGTTTTTT; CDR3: CASSQLAGDTGELFF
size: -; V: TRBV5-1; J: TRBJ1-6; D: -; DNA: TGCGCCAGCAGCCTTATACAGGGTGAAGGTTCACCCCTCCACTTT; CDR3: CASSLIQGEGSPLHF
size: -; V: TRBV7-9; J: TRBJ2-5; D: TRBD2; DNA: TGTGCCAGCAGCGCTGGGACTAGCGGGTACCAAGAGACCCAGTACTTC; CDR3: CASSAGTSGYQETQYF
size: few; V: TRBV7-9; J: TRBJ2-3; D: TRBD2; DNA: TGTGCCAGCAGCTTAAACGGGGGGATCGTAGATACGCAGTATTTT; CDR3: CASSLNGGIVDTQYF
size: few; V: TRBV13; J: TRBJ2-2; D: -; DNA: TGTGCCAGCAGCAAATTAGAAACCGACACCGGGGAGCTGTTTTTT; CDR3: CASSKLETDTGELFF
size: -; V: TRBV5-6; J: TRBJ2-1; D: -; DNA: TGTGCCAGCAGCTTTACAAACCCAGGGTTCGACTACAATGAGCAGTTCTTC; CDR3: CASSFTNPGFDYNEQFF
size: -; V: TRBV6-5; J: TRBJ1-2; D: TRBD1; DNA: TGTGCCAGCAGTACTCCGGGACAGAACTATGGCTACACCTTC; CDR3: CASSTPGQNYGYTF
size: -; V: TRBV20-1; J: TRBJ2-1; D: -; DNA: TGCAGTGCTATTAATAGGGGGGAGAGCTCCTACAATGAGCAGTTCTTC; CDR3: CSAINRGESSYNEQFF
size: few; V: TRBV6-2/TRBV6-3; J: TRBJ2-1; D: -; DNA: TGTGCCAGCAGTTTTGGGCGGGTCCGATACAATGAGCAGTTCTTC; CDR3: CASSFGRVRYNEQFF
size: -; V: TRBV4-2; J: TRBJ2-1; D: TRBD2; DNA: TGTGCCAGCAGCCAAGTATTTGCGGGGGGGCAGGGGCAGTTCTTC; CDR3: CASSQVFAGGQGQFF
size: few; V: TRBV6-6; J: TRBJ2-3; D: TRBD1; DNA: TGTGCCAGTATGGACAGGGCGGTCCCCGACCAGAACGATACGCAGTATTTT; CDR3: CASMDRAVPDQNDTQYF
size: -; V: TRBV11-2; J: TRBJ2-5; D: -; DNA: TGTGCCAGCAGCTTACCGGGGACGAAAGAGACCCAGTACTTC; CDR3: CASSLPGTKETQYF
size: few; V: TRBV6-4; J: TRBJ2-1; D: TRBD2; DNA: TGTGCCAGCAGTGACCTAGGGACTAGCGGGGGGGCGGCTACTGAGCAGTTCTTC; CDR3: CASSDLGTSGGAATEQFF
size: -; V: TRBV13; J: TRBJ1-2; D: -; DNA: TGTGCCAGCAGCTTAACAGGAGCTATCTATGGCTACACCTTC; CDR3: CASSLTGAIYGYTF
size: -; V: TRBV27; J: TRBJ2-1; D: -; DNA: TGTGCCAGCAGTACCCCTTACAATGAGCAGTTCTTC; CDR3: CASSTPYNEQFF
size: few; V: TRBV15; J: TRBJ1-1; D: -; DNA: TGTGCCACCACCCCTTTGGGGACTGAAGCTTTCTTT; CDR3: CATTPLGTEAFF
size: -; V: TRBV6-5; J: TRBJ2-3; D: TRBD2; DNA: TGTGCCAGCAGTCCCGGACTAGGTGCAGATACGCAGTATTTT; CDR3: CASSPGLGADTQYF
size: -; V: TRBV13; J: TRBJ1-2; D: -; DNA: TGTGCCAGCAGTCTCACCGACAACTATGGCTACACCTTC; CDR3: CASSLTDNYGYTF
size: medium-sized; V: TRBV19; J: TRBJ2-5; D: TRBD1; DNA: TGTGCCAGTAGTACGGGACAGGGAATGGAAGAGACCCAGTACTTC; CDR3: CASSTGQGMEETQYF
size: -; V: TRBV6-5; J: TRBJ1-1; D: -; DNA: TGTGCCAGCAGTTACTCGGACAGCCCGAACACTGAAGCTTTCTTT; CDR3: CASSYSDSPNTEAFF
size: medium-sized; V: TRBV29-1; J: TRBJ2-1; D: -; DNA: TGCAGCGTTGAAAGAGGGACGGGGCTTTACAATGAGCAGTTCTTC; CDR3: CSVERGTGLYNEQFF
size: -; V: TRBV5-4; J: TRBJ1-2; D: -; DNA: TGTGCCAGCAGCTCGGGGGGACTTACCCATGGCTACACCTTC; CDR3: CASSSGGLTHGYTF
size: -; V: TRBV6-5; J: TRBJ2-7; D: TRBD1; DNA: TGTGCCAGCAGCGTAATAACAGGGGGTGCCTCTCGGCAGTACTTC; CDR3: CASSVITGGASRQYF
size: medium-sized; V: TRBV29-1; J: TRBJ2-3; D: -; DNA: TGCAGCGTATTAGGGACTGCTAGCACAGATACGCAGTATTTT; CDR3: CSVLGTASTDTQYF
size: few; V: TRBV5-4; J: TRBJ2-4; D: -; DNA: TGTGCCAGCAGCTTGGATCCCCAGGGGTTGCGGAACATTCAGTACTTC; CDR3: CASSLDPQGLRNIQYF
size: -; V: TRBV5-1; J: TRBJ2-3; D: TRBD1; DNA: TGCGCCAGCAGCGCCACAGGGGGCGCAGATACGCAGTATTTT; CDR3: CASSATGGADTQYF
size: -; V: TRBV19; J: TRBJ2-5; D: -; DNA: TGTGCCAGTAGTATAGACTCCGAGAGTGTGACCCAGTACTTC; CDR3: CASSIDSESVTQYF